The 29 T cell receptor beta chains in this list originate from one sample, sequenced in a study of cytomegalovirus exposure and HLA in healthy donors. The PCR employed 60 Vbeta primers together with 13 Jbeta primers. The table came from immunoSEQ multiplex PCR; TCRdb's copy has only in-frame clones and leaves some out. The sample consists of 150,000 to 200,000 clones, about 9% of them appearing once. Sequencing used PBMCs. The receptors stem from a woman in her thirties in good health and CMV-seropositive.

There are a few counts of this clone. This rearrangement joins TRBV30 to TRBJ2-5; 14 bases are a match to TRBD2. Germline V gene sequence: CDR1 GTSNPN, CDR2 SVGIG (reference sequence). The CDR3 is 15 amino acids. V shed 1 base and J 5 bases; nucleotides not matched to a gene: 3. CDR3 region: CAWSEGTSGSETQYF. The CDR3 bases are TGTGCCTGGAGTGAAGGGACTAGCGGGAGTGAGACCCAGTACTTC. Looking up the rest from reference TRBV30 and TRBJ2-5 gives the full variable domain: SQTIHQWPATLVQPVGSPLSLECTVEGTSNPNLYWYRQAAGRGLQLLFYSVGIGQISSEVPQNLSASRPQDRQFILSSKKLLLSDSGFYLCAWSEGTSGSETQYFGPGTRLLVL.

This clone was found a few times. The chain carries TRBV5-1 and TRBJ2-1; tentative D call: TRBD2 (6 bases). Germline-derived CDR1 and CDR2 are SGHRS and YFSETQ. The CDR3 consists of 17 residues. Trimming cost V 4 bases and J 5 bases, with 22 bases left between them. The CDR3 here is CASSPPYSSGENNEQFF. CDR3 coding DNA: TGCGCCAGCAGCCCCCCGTACAGTAGCGGAGAGAACAATGAGCAGTTCTTC. Using reference TRBV5-1 and TRBJ2-1 for the parts outside the CDR3, the full variable domain is KAGVTQTPRYLIKTRGQQVTLSCSPISGHRSVSWYQQTPGQGLQFLFEYFSETQRNKGNFPGRFSGRQFSNSRSEMNVSTLELGDSALYLCASSPPYSSGENNEQFFGPGTRLTVL.

The chain links TRBV11-2 to TRBJ2-1, with D perhaps matching TRBD1 (7 bases). V was pared by 4 bases and J by 10 bases, with 20 bases between. CDR1 and CDR2 from the germline V gene are SGHAT and FQNNGV. This CDR3 is built from 15 residues. The CDR3 sequence is CASSSSGGPVREQFF. In DNA, the CDR3 is TGTGCCAGCAGCTCCTCAGGGGGGCCCGTACGAGAGCAGTTCTTC.

This clone was counted a few times. The chain carries TRBV28 and TRBJ1-1, with D perhaps TRBD1 (5 bases). Germline CDR1 MDHEN, CDR2 SYDVKM. V was trimmed by 6 bases and J by 5 bases, leaving 19 bases between them. The CDR3 extends over 15 amino acids. The chain's CDR3 is CASRSHGGGWTEAFF. The CDR3 region has the DNA TGTGCCAGCAGGTCCCACGGCGGGGGGTGGACTGAAGCTTTCTTT.

A few counts support this clone. The chain uses TRBV4-1 and TRBJ1-3; perhaps TRBD1 as D (6 bases). The V end was cut by 1 base, the J end by 4 bases, with 11 bases between. CDR3 length: 15 amino acids. The germline CDR1 and CDR2 sequences are MGHRA and YSYEKL. In DNA form, the CDR3 reads TGCGCCAGCAGCCAAGCCGGGACAACCGGAAACACCATATATTTT. It specifies CASSQAGTTGNTIYF.

This clone appeared a few times. V gene TRBV5-4 combines with J gene TRBJ2-1; 10 positions match TRBD1. The germline V gene has CDR1 SGHNT and CDR2 YYREEE (reference sequence). V shed 1 base and J 6 bases; nucleotides not matched to a gene: 4. This CDR3 contains 15 residues. CDR3 nucleotides: TGTGCCAGCAGCTTGCGGCGGACAGGGGGCAATGAGCAGTTCTTC. It specifies CASSLRRTGGNEQFF.

This clone came up a few times. This chain uses TRBV5-1 with TRBJ2-3; D remains ambiguous. The CDR3 runs 14 residues. Germline V gene data show CDR1 as SGHRS and CDR2 as YFSETQ. Between the trimmed V and J ends, which lost 5 bases and 1 base, there was a span of 11 bases. Here the CDR3 DNA reads TGCGCCAGCAGTCAGGTGGTGGGCACAGATACGCAGTATTTT. It encodes CASSQVVGTDTQYF.

This clone was seen only a few times. The V and J genes are TRBV4-1 and TRBJ1-2, with D possibly matching TRBD1 (6 bases). From germline, CDR1 is MGHRA and CDR2 YSYEKL. V gave up 4 bases and J gave up 1 base, with 13 bases separating them. CDR3 length: 15 amino acids. The CDR3: CASSRNNRDNYGYTF. CDR3 sequence (DNA): TGCGCCAGCAGCCGAAATAACAGGGATAACTATGGCTACACCTTC.

V gene TRBV10-1 combines with J gene TRBJ2-4; 10 nucleotides align to TRBD2. CDR1 is WNHNN and CDR2 is SYGVQD in the germline V gene (reference sequence). The CDR3 contains 16 residues. The V segment lost 0 bases and the J segment 7 bases; nucleotides outside the gene matches: 6. For the CDR3, the DNA is TGCGCCAGCAGTGAGTCGATAGCGGGAGGAAGGAACATTCAGTACTTC. This sequence encodes CASSESIAGGRNIQYF.

The J gene is TRBJ2-7, the V gene TRBV27, with 13 bases fitting TRBD2. CDR1 is MNHEY and CDR2 is SMNVEV in the germline V gene (reference sequence). The ends lost 5 bases at V and 5 bases at J; junction bases unmatched: 6. The CDR3 contains 15 residues. This CDR3 is CASSPRTSGSNEQYF. CDR3 in DNA: TGTGCCAGCAGTCCCCGGACTAGCGGGAGCAACGAGCAGTACTTC.

The V call is TRBV25-1, the J call TRBJ1-3; maybe TRBD1 (5 bases). Germline CDR1 and CDR2: MGHDK and SYGVNS. The CDR3 totals 15 residues. Trimming stripped 1 base from V and 4 bases from J, with 11 bases between. CDR3 nucleotides: TGTGCCAGCAGTGAATTCTCCCGGGGGGGAAACACCATATATTTT. As protein: CASSEFSRGGNTIYF. Using reference TRBV25-1 and TRBJ1-3 for the parts outside the CDR3, the full variable domain is EADIYQTPRYLVIGTGKKITLECSQTMGHDKMYWYQQDPGMELHLIHYSYGVNSTEKGDLSSESTVSRIRTEHFPLTLESARPSHTSQYLCASSEFSRGGNTIYFGEGSWLTVV.

The table lists this clone with a few counts. The chain recombines TRBV18 with TRBJ2-7, with 7 bases fitting TRBD1. V was clipped by 4 bases and J by 2 bases; unmatched bases: 8. Germline V gene lookup returns CDR1 KGHSH and CDR2 LQKENI. The length of the CDR3 is 15 residues. CDR3 in DNA: TGTGCCAGCTCACTGACCTCCGGGACAGCCTACGAGCAGTACTTC. This translates into CASSLTSGTAYEQYF.

A few counts support this clone. The chain links TRBV2 to TRBJ1-6; TRBD1 matches 9 bases. Germline values: CDR1 SNHLY, CDR2 FYNNEI. After removal of 5 bases from V and 7 bases from J, the junction contained 6 bases not matched to a gene. The CDR3 covers 15 residues. In DNA form, the CDR3 reads TGTGCCAGCAGTTTCATGGGACAGGGAAATTCACCCCTCCACTTT. This codes for CASSFMGQGNSPLHF. Combining the CDR3 with reference TRBV2 and TRBJ1-6 gives the whole variable domain EPEVTQTPSHQVTQMGQEVILRCVPISNHLYFYWYRQILGQKVEFLVSFYNNEISEKSEIFDDQFSVERPDGSNFTLKIRSTKLEDSAMYFCASSFMGQGNSPLHFGNGTRLTVT.

This clone was detected only a few times. The CDR3 coding sequence is TGTGCCATCAGTGAGACCCGGTCAGGGCAGGATAATGAAAAACTGTTTTTT. The encoded protein is CAISETRSGQDNEKLFF. The rearrangement uses TRBV10-3 and TRBJ1-4; maybe TRBD1 (5 bases). Trimming removed 2 bases from V and 4 bases from J, with 17 bases in between. CDR1 and CDR2 from the germline V gene are ENHRY and SYGVKD. The CDR3 spans 17 residues.

This clone was picked up a small number of times. This chain joins TRBV5-5 and TRBJ2-1; TRBD2 aligns across 7 bases. This CDR3 contains 17 residues. The germline V gene has CDR1 SGHKS and CDR2 YYEKEE (reference sequence). V lost 4 bases and J lost 1; bases outside the gene matches: 11. CDR3 DNA sequence: TGTGCCAGCAGCCTACGTCCGACTAGCAGTTCCTACAATGAGCAGTTCTTC. Its translation: CASSLRPTSSSYNEQFF.

In its sample, this clone was seen a few times. This chain links TRBV5-4 with TRBJ2-2, with D maybe TRBD2 (5 bases). This CDR3 region has 14 residues. Trimming removed 6 bases at V and 7 bases at J, with 16 bases between. Per the germline V gene, CDR1 is SGHNT and CDR2 is YYREEE (reference sequence). The CDR3 reads CASKPLDYLGELFF. CDR3 bases: TGTGCCAGCAAGCCGTTAGACTACCTCGGGGAGCTGTTTTTT.

The rearrangement joins TRBV4-2 to TRBJ2-1; 11 positions agree with TRBD1. There are 18 residues in the CDR3. Germline loops: CDR1 LGHNA, CDR2 YNFKEQ. V lost 0 bases, J lost 4 bases, and 8 bases stayed unmatched. The CDR3: CASSQDPDRGQEYNEQFF. Here the CDR3 DNA reads TGTGCCAGCAGCCAAGACCCGGACAGGGGGCAAGAGTACAATGAGCAGTTCTTC.

This chain uses TRBV23-1 with TRBJ2-1; D is uncertain. TRBV23-1 is placed among ORFs of uncertain function. This CDR3 comprises 13 residues. Trimming took off 6 bases at V and 7 bases at J, with 13 bases between the two ends. This CDR3 is CASSPLPENEQFF. DNA for the CDR3: TGCGCCAGCAGCCCTTTACCCGAGAATGAGCAGTTCTTC.

This clone was seen a handful of times. This rearrangement joins TRBV6-1 to TRBJ1-5, with D hard to call. CDR3 length: 12 amino acids. V lost 2 bases, J lost 6 bases, and 5 bases lay in between. Germline loops: CDR1 MNHNS, CDR2 SASEGT. CDR3 nucleotide sequence: TGTGCCAGCAGTGAATCAATTCAGCCCCAGCATTTT. It translates to CASSESIQPQHF.

This chain joins TRBV27 and TRBJ2-7; D possibly corresponds to TRBD1 (6 bases). V shed 6 bases and J shed 0 bases, with 21 bases lying between them. The germline V gene encodes CDR1 MNHEY and CDR2 SMNVEV (reference sequence). The CDR3 sequence is 17 residues long. CDR3 region: CASRGGQLHSSSYEQYF. The CDR3 nucleotides read TGTGCCAGCAGAGGAGGACAGCTTCACTCGAGCTCCTACGAGCAGTACTTC.

The chain carries TRBV4-1 and TRBJ2-7; TRBD1 aligns across 7 bases. Germline V gives CDR1 MGHRA, CDR2 YSYEKL. The CDR3 has 17 residues. V dropped 2 bases and J dropped 2; count of bases not matched to a gene: 12. The CDR3 DNA reads as TGCGCCAGCAGCCAACACGGCCCGGGGACAGTCCCCTACGAGCAGTACTTC. This sequence encodes CASSQHGPGTVPYEQYF.

V and J are TRBV2 and TRBJ2-2; the match to TRBD1 covers 8 bases. The CDR3 loop spans 14 amino acids. CDR1 is SNHLY and CDR2 is FYNNEI in the germline V gene. Germline trimming cut 7 bases from V and 1 base from J; bases unmatched to any gene: 2. The chain's CDR3 is CASMGQENTGELFF. The CDR3 nucleotides read TGTGCCAGCATGGGACAGGAGAACACCGGGGAGCTGTTTTTT.

J is TRBJ1-1 and V is TRBV7-3; TRBD1 matches 8 bases. CDR1 is SGHTA, CDR2 FQGTGA, per germline. Germline trimming cut 5 bases from V and 4 bases from J; bases unmatched to any gene: 3. CDR3 length: 13 amino acids. The CDR3 region has the DNA TGTGCCAGCAGCAACGGACAGGGCACTGAAGCTTTCTTT. Protein sequence: CASSNGQGTEAFF.

The V and J genes are TRBV25-1 and TRBJ2-7; 7 bases are a match to TRBD2. With 6 bases clipped from V and 4 bases from J, the junction kept 12 bases outside the gene matches. From germline, CDR1 is MGHDK and CDR2 SYGVNS. The CDR3 is 15 amino acids. CDR3 sequence (DNA): TGTGCCAGCAGATCCTCGGGGCTAGCGGCGTACGAGCAGTACTTC. Its translation: CASRSSGLAAYEQYF.

The chain recombines TRBV6-1 with TRBJ1-4; possible D gene TRBD1, 5 bases. V lost 3 bases to trimming and J lost 1 base, with 9 bases between them. The CDR3 spans 15 residues. Germline loops: CDR1 MNHNS, CDR2 SASEGT. CDR3 DNA: TGTGCCAGCAGTGACCAGGGTAGAACTAATGAAAAACTGTTTTTT. Its protein is CASSDQGRTNEKLFF.

This chain joins TRBV11-2 and TRBJ2-2; 9 nucleotides agree with TRBD1. From germline, CDR1 is SGHAT and CDR2 FQNNGV. After removal of 3 bases from V and 2 bases from J, the junction contained 4 bases not matched to a gene. CDR3 length: 16 residues. CDR3 region: CASSLRTGVNTGELFF. The CDR3 bases are TGTGCCAGCAGCTTGAGGACAGGGGTAAACACCGGGGAGCTGTTTTTT.

In DNA form, the CDR3 reads TGTGCCAGCAGTGAAAGTCGGGGGATTCGGGAAGCTTTCTTT. Its translation: CASSESRGIREAFF. The chain uses TRBV25-1 and TRBJ1-1; D may be TRBD1 (5 bases). V shed 2 bases and J shed 8 bases, with 15 bases lying between them. CDR3 length: 14 amino acids. Germline CDR1 is MGHDK and CDR2 is SYGVNS.

The chain has TRBV14 and TRBJ2-5; unclear D gene. Per germline, CDR1 SGHDN and CDR2 FVKESK. V was clipped by 4 bases and J by 4 bases, with 10 bases between them. There are 13 residues in the CDR3. The CDR3 DNA is TGTGCCAGCAGCCCTCGTGTTCGAGAGACCCAGTACTTC. Amino acid sequence: CASSPRVRETQYF.

This clone has just a few counts. The chain couples TRBV10-2 to TRBJ1-1; 7 bases agree with TRBD1. This CDR3 spans 15 amino acids. Losses at the gene ends were 7 bases for V and 0 bases for J; bases not matched to a gene: 8. Germline V gene lookup returns CDR1 WSHSY and CDR2 SAAADI. The chain's CDR3 is CASTPLGQMNTEAFF. CDR3 bases: TGCGCCAGCACCCCCTTGGGACAGATGAACACTGAAGCTTTCTTT.